This passage covers 25 T cell receptor beta chains from one sample sequenced in a study of early T cells in non-severe SARS-CoV-2 infection (dated by TCRdb to the early 2020s). The library was made by 5' RACE. The sequencing machine was a NextSeq 500. The public reads were reprocessed in TCRdb via fastp at Q25 and MiXCR, keeping in-frame beta chains. Each entry merges the rows of one CDR3 protein and shows their most common DNA and genes. Across this sample there are around 63,000 distinct CDR3 sequences, with roughly 10% seen only once. The ten biggest clones cover about a sixth of the sample. The specimen was whole blood, collected at baseline. These receptors all come from an adult who was a healthcare worker with PCR-confirmed SARS-CoV-2 infection or an uninfected control (not recorded which).

The J gene is TRBJ2-3, the V gene TRBV7-9; possibly TRBD1 for D (5 bases). The V end lost 5 bases, the J end lost 2 bases, and 14 bases lay between the germline ends. The CDR3 length is 15 residues. Germline V gene data show CDR1 as SEHNR and CDR2 as FQNEAQ (reference sequence). DNA of the CDR3: TGTGCCAGCAGCAGACAGATCTTAGACACAGATACGCAGTATTTT. Protein: CASSRQILDTDTQYF.

This clonotype appeared many times. This chain uses TRBV20-1 with TRBJ2-2, with D possibly being TRBD2 (6 bases). This CDR3 contains 13 residues. Trimming took off 6 bases at V and 11 bases at J, with 19 bases between the two ends. CDR1 DFQATT and CDR2 SNEGSKA come from the germline V gene (reference sequence). The CDR3 nucleotides read TGCAGTGCAACGGCGGCACTTAGCGGCGAGCTGTTTTTT. This translates into CSATAALSGELFF.

Ten or more counts support this clonotype. This chain connects TRBV28 to TRBJ2-1, with TRBD2 matching 9 bases. This CDR3 has 14 amino acids. V trimming: 5 bases; J trimming: 5 bases; junction bases outside the gene matches: 4. From germline, CDR1 is MDHEN and CDR2 SYDVKM. The CDR3 DNA follows: TGTGCCAGCAGTCTGCTAGCGGGAAACAATGAGCAGTTCTTC. This gives the protein CASSLLAGNNEQFF.

The rearrangement uses TRBV7-2 and TRBJ2-3; maybe TRBD2 (6 bases). Trimming took off 10 bases at V and 2 bases at J, with 16 bases between the two ends. This CDR3 region has 14 residues. From germline, CDR1 is SGHTA and CDR2 FQGNSA. The CDR3 reads CATRSRGITDTQYF. In DNA form, the CDR3 reads TGTGCCACTCGTTCCCGGGGGATCACAGATACGCAGTATTTT.

This clonotype has at least ten counts. The CDR3 loop is CASSAMGARDTQYF. The CDR3 bases are TGTGCCAGCAGCGCCATGGGTGCTAGAGATACGCAGTATTTT. This chain uses TRBV7-9 with TRBJ2-3; D is unresolved. Germline-derived CDR1 and CDR2 are SEHNR and FQNEAQ (reference sequence). The CDR3 is made up of 14 amino acids. The ends were cut back, 5 bases at V and 5 bases at J, with 14 bases in the middle.

This clonotype has a handful of counts. V usage is TRBV20-1 and J usage is TRBJ2-6, with TRBD1 as a possible D gene (6 bases). CDR1 and CDR2 (germline): DFQATT, SNEGSKA (reference sequence). V was cut by 0 bases and J by 4 bases, with 19 bases left in between. This CDR3 has 18 amino acids. The chain's CDR3 is CSARDRGQPLGGANVLTF. The CDR3 coding sequence is TGCAGTGCTAGAGATCGAGGACAGCCTCTCGGCGGGGCCAACGTCCTGACTTTC.

There are many counts of this clonotype. The V and J genes are TRBV7-9 and TRBJ2-4, with 8 bases lining up with TRBD1. V was pared by 5 bases and J by 0 bases, with 9 bases of the junction left unmatched. The germline gives CDR1 SEHNR, CDR2 FQNEAQ (reference sequence). This CDR3 spans 17 amino acids. This chain's CDR3 is CASSPGTGSLAKNIQYF. As DNA, the CDR3 is TGTGCCAGCAGCCCCGGGACAGGATCGTTAGCCAAAAACATTCAGTACTTC.

This clonotype has more than one count but fewer than ten. Here the CDR3 DNA reads TGTGCCAGCAGCTCCATAAGCTCGGGGCGGTTCACTGAAGCTTTCTTT. Translated: CASSSISSGRFTEAFF. This rearrangement joins TRBV5-6 to TRBJ1-1; weak D call: TRBD1 (5 bases). V shed 3 bases and J shed 4 bases, with 19 bases lying between them. Germline CDR1 and CDR2: SGHDT and YYEEEE. The CDR3 totals 16 residues.

At least ten counts were recorded for this clonotype. The chain joins TRBV5-1 to TRBJ1-4; D gene unclear. Trimming stripped 1 base from V and 6 bases from J, with 10 bases between. The CDR3 runs to 14 residues. The germline V gene encodes CDR1 SGHRS and CDR2 YFSETQ. The CDR3 here is CASSLSGGDEKLFF. CDR3 coding DNA: TGCGCCAGCAGCTTGAGCGGCGGGGATGAAAAACTGTTTTTT. Full variable domain (remainder filled in from reference TRBV5-1 and TRBJ1-4): KAGVTQTPRYLIKTRGQQVTLSCSPISGHRSVSWYQQTPGQGLQFLFEYFSETQRNKGNFPGRFSGRQFSNSRSEMNVSTLELGDSALYLCASSLSGGDEKLFFGSGTQLSVL.

This clonotype has more than one count but fewer than ten. The chain is built from TRBV28 and TRBJ2-3; 13 bases are shared with TRBD2. The CDR3 runs 15 residues. The germline CDR1 and CDR2 sequences are MDHEN and SYDVKM. V shed 5 bases and J 4 bases; nucleotides not matched to a gene: 3. The chain's CDR3 is CASSRTSGSSDTQYF. The CDR3, as DNA: TGTGCCAGCAGTCGGACTAGCGGGAGTTCAGATACGCAGTATTTT.

The CDR3 DNA reads as TGTGCCAGCAGCCCCCCAGCAATGACGGCGGGATTATACTACAATGAGCAGTTCTTC. It specifies CASSPPAMTAGLYYNEQFF. The genes are TRBV9 and TRBJ2-1; D might be TRBD2 (6 bases). CDR1 and CDR2 (germline): SGDLS, YYNGEE. Trimming pared 4 bases from V and 3 bases from J, leaving 26 bases between. This CDR3 is built from 19 residues. Looking up the rest from reference TRBV9 and TRBJ2-1 gives the full variable domain: DSGVTQTPKHLITATGQRVTLRCSPRSGDLSVYWYQQSLDQGLQFLIQYYNGEERAKGNILERFSAQQFPDLHSELNLSSLELGDSALYFCASSPPAMTAGLYYNEQFFGPGTRLTVL.

There are many counts of this clonotype. The V and J genes are TRBV29-1 and TRBJ2-7; D tentatively reads TRBD1 or TRBD2 (5 bases each). This CDR3 has 12 amino acids. Trimming removed 7 bases at V and 4 bases at J, with 14 bases between. Germline assignment: CDR1 SQVTM and CDR2 ANQGSEA. DNA for the CDR3: TGCAGCGCTGTGGGGGATGGGTACGAGCAGTACTTC. Its protein is CSAVGDGYEQYF.

This clonotype was counted many times. The chain is built from TRBV9 and TRBJ2-1; TRBD2 aligns across 13 bases. The V gene end was trimmed by 4 bases and the J gene end by 7 bases; junction bases not matched to a gene: 17. Looked up from germline, CDR1 is SGDLS and CDR2 is YYNGEE. The CDR3 is 19 residues long. CDR3 nucleotide sequence: TGTGCCAGCAGCCCCCGACCCACTAGCGGGAGGGCCATCCTTAATGAGCAGTTCTTC. Residues: CASSPRPTSGRAILNEQFF. The variable domain in full, with the rest retrieved from reference TRBV9 and TRBJ2-1, is DSGVTQTPKHLITATGQRVTLRCSPRSGDLSVYWYQQSLDQGLQFLIQYYNGEERAKGNILERFSAQQFPDLHSELNLSSLELGDSALYFCASSPRPTSGRAILNEQFFGPGTRLTVL.

This clonotype was found a few times. The chain uses TRBV7-2 and TRBJ1-2; D remains unclear. The CDR3 runs to 13 residues. Trimming took off 3 bases at V and 1 base at J, with 6 bases between the two ends. CDR1 and CDR2 from the germline V gene are SGHTA and FQGNSA. CDR3 sequence: CASSFLSNYGYTF. CDR3 in DNA: TGTGCCAGCAGCTTTTTGAGTAACTATGGCTACACCTTC.

The V gene is TRBV9, the J gene TRBJ2-3; 8 bases line up with TRBD1. This CDR3 has 14 residues. The germline gives CDR1 SGDLS, CDR2 YYNGEE. Losses at the gene ends were 5 bases for V and 6 bases for J; bases not matched to a gene: 8. Here the CDR3 DNA reads TGTGCCAGCAGTAAGGGACAGGTGCAGGATACGCAGTATTTT. Residues: CASSKGQVQDTQYF.

The chain combines TRBV10-3 with TRBJ2-3, with TRBD2 matching over 15 bases. CDR3 length: 17 residues. CDR1 and CDR2 (germline): ENHRY, SYGVKD. V dropped 1 base and J dropped 3; count of bases not matched to a gene: 2. The CDR3 sequence: CAISEFGLAGGTDTQYF. The CDR3 nucleotides are TGTGCCATCAGTGAGTTCGGACTAGCGGGAGGGACAGATACGCAGTATTTT.

This clonotype was seen ten or more times. This chain joins TRBV10-3 and TRBJ2-3; tentatively, D is TRBD2 (5 bases). The CDR3 extends over 14 amino acids. CDR1 and CDR2 (germline): ENHRY, SYGVKD. The V gene lost 6 bases and the J gene lost 2 bases, with 12 bases spanning the gap. CDR3 in DNA: TGTGCCATCAGGATCGGCGGGCCCACAGATACGCAGTATTTT. Protein: CAIRIGGPTDTQYF.

This clonotype was recorded a few times. The chain is built from TRBV6-2 or TRBV6-3 and TRBJ2-2; 9 nucleotides match TRBD1. V lost 2 bases and J lost 3; bases outside the gene matches: 1. CDR1 and CDR2 from the germline V gene are MNHEY and SVGEGT. This CDR3 comprises 15 residues. The CDR3 spells CASSYGDRDTGELFF. CDR3 nucleotide sequence: TGTGCCAGCAGTTACGGGGACAGGGACACCGGGGAGCTGTTTTTT.

This clonotype was recorded at least ten times. The chain links TRBV7-2 to TRBJ2-1; 12 bases map to TRBD2. Germline CDR1 is SGHTA and CDR2 is FQGNSA. J lost 8 bases, V lost 5 bases, and 10 bases had no gene match. This CDR3 spans 16 amino acids. CDR3: CASSPRLAGASDEQFF. As DNA, the CDR3 is TGTGCCAGCAGCCCGAGACTAGCGGGAGCATCTGATGAGCAGTTCTTC.

This clonotype was recorded a few times. The genes are TRBV2 and TRBJ2-5, with 15 bases aligning to TRBD2. The CDR3 is made up of 19 amino acids. After removal of 4 bases from V and 5 bases from J, the junction contained 14 bases not matched to a gene. CDR1 SNHLY and CDR2 FYNNEI come from the germline V gene. The CDR3: CASSGSAGTSGRPGETQYF. CDR3 DNA sequence: TGTGCCAGCAGTGGATCCGCCGGGACTAGCGGGAGGCCCGGGGAGACCCAGTACTTC.

There are a few counts of this clonotype. This chain links TRBV6-5 with TRBJ2-1; D not certain. V was shortened by 4 bases and J by 8 bases, with 6 bases between the two germline ends. The CDR3 runs to 11 residues. CDR1 is MNHEY, CDR2 SVGAGI, per germline. The CDR3 is CASSSLYEQFF. The CDR3 DNA sequence: TGTGCCAGCAGTTCCCTCTATGAGCAGTTCTTC.

J is TRBJ2-1 and V is TRBV4-3; 9 nucleotides align to TRBD2. CDR3 length: 22 residues. Germline CDR1 reads LGHNA; CDR2 reads YSLEER. Trimming removed 0 bases from V and 1 base from J; junction bases left unmatched: 19. The CDR3 sequence: CASSQDYLFVSSGDDSYNEQFF. The CDR3 DNA reads as TGCGCCAGCAGCCAAGATTACTTGTTCGTTTCTAGCGGGGACGATTCCTACAATGAGCAGTTCTTC.

This clonotype has just a few counts. This chain joins TRBV10-3 and TRBJ2-7; D ambiguous. The V and J ends lost 7 bases and 6 bases respectively, with 16 bases between them. CDR1 is ENHRY and CDR2 is SYGVKD in the germline V gene. This CDR3 contains 13 residues. This CDR3 is CAIIGSLSGEQYF. Here the CDR3 DNA reads TGTGCCATCATTGGCTCACTCTCCGGCGAGCAGTACTTC.

At least ten counts were recorded for this clonotype. This chain joins TRBV2 and TRBJ2-7; D is possibly TRBD2 (5 bases). From germline, CDR1 is SNHLY and CDR2 FYNNEI. Trimming took off 4 bases at V and 6 bases at J, with 10 bases between the two ends. The CDR3 totals 12 residues. The chain's CDR3 is CASSVLAAEQYF. CDR3 sequence (DNA): TGTGCCAGCAGTGTTCTAGCCGCCGAGCAGTACTTC.

This clonotype has a count of ten or more. V usage is TRBV11-1 and J usage is TRBJ2-7, with D possibly matching TRBD1 (5 bases). The germline V gene has CDR1 SGHAT and CDR2 FQDESV (reference sequence). The CDR3 is 12 amino acids. V lost 5 bases and J 1 base, leaving 6 bases between the germline ends. This chain's CDR3 is CASSRQSYEQYF. The CDR3 DNA sequence: TGTGCCAGCAGCCGACAGTCCTACGAGCAGTACTTC.